Following are 21 T cell receptor beta chains from one sample sequenced in a study of cytomegalovirus exposure and HLA in healthy donors. Primers for the PCR totalled 60 Vbeta and 13 Jbeta. Sequencing was performed with immunoSEQ multiplex PCR; in TCRdb, only in-frame clones are kept and a portion is missing. The sample carries 60,000 to 80,000 clones, roughly 80% recorded once. Sequenced material: PBMCs. The receptors were sampled from a girl aged 10-17 years in good health and CMV-seropositive.

This clone showed up just once. The chain combines TRBV4-1 with TRBJ2-5, with D unclear. The DNA end favors TRBJ2-7, so the J call may be wrong. The V gene's germline CDR1 is MGHRA and CDR2 YSYEKL. The CDR3 is 16 residues long. DNA of the CDR3: TGCGCCAGCAGCCAAGACCCGCCCTCAGCGCGTCTCGAGCAGTACTTC. As protein: CASSQDPPSARLEQYF.

The V call is TRBV6-4, the J call TRBJ2-2; TRBD1 might be the D (7 bases). CDR1 and CDR2 (germline): MRHNA, SNTAGT. CDR3 size: 14 residues. Deletions cut 6 bases from V and 4 bases from J, with 12 bases between. The CDR3 sequence is CASRSRGATGELFF. CDR3 DNA: TGTGCCAGCAGGAGCAGGGGGGCCACCGGGGAGCTGTTTTTT.

The genes are TRBV19 and TRBJ2-1, with D perhaps TRBD1 (6 bases). Looked up from germline, CDR1 is LNHDA and CDR2 is SQIVND (reference sequence). The CDR3 loop spans 13 amino acids. V was clipped by 6 bases and J by 4 bases, with 10 bases between them. CDR3 coding DNA: TGTGCCAGTAGCCGGGACACTTACAATGAGCAGTTCTTC. It specifies CASSRDTYNEQFF.

V is TRBV2 and J is TRBJ2-2, with a weak D call TRBD2 (6 bases). V was trimmed by 4 bases and J by 2 bases, leaving 20 bases between them. There are 18 residues in the CDR3. Germline assignment: CDR1 SNHLY and CDR2 FYNNEI. The CDR3 here is CASSGGWRDPTNTGELFF. As DNA, the CDR3 is TGTGCCAGCAGTGGCGGCTGGAGGGACCCTACTAACACCGGGGAGCTGTTTTTT.

The V gene is TRBV4-1, the J gene TRBJ1-1, with D possibly being TRBD1 (5 bases). In germline, CDR1 is MGHRA, CDR2 YSYEKL. V lost 1 base to trimming and J lost 0 bases, with 12 bases between them. CDR3 length: 16 residues. Here the CDR3 reads CASSQARGYLNTEAFF. CDR3 nucleotide sequence: TGCGCCAGCAGCCAAGCTCGGGGGTATCTGAACACTGAAGCTTTCTTT.

The chain couples TRBV7-9 to TRBJ2-5, with 7 bases that match TRBD2. The ends lost 2 bases at V and 5 bases at J; junction bases unmatched: 11. CDR1 and CDR2 (germline): SEHNR, FQNEAQ (reference sequence). The CDR3 has 16 residues. In nucleotides, the CDR3 is TGTGCCAGCAGCTTATATTTGGGAGGGAGTGGTGAGACCCAGTACTTC. Protein product: CASSLYLGGSGETQYF.

CDR3 in DNA: TGTGCCAGCAGTGAGCCTCCCTCAGACATTCAGTACTTC. Protein sequence: CASSEPPSDIQYF. The chain joins TRBV25-1 to TRBJ2-4; D remains ambiguous. V shed 3 bases and J shed 8 bases, with 11 bases lying between them. This CDR3 is built from 13 residues. Per the germline V gene, CDR1 is MGHDK and CDR2 is SYGVNS.

Here the CDR3 reads CASSQSDRGRGQPQHF. The CDR3 coding sequence is TGCGCCAGCAGCCAATCCGACAGGGGCCGGGGTCAGCCCCAGCATTTT. The gene calls are TRBV4-1 and TRBJ1-5; 8 bases fit TRBD1. The germline V gene has CDR1 MGHRA and CDR2 YSYEKL. CDR3 length: 16 residues. Trimming at V came to 2 bases and at J to 6 bases, leaving 9 bases not matched to a gene.

Notes on this clone: The identical CDR3 is also encoded by other nucleotide sequences in the sample. The rearrangement links TRBV5-1 to TRBJ1-1; no clear D gene. CDR3 length: 13 amino acids. Germline V lookup: CDR1 SGHRS, CDR2 YFSETQ. Deletions cut 0 bases from V and 1 base from J, with 4 bases between. The CDR3 bases are TGCGCCAGCAGCTTGGCGGGGAACACTGAAGCTTTCTTT. This sequence encodes CASSLAGNTEAFF.

V gene TRBV7-2 combines with J gene TRBJ1-1; no firm D call. Germline CDR1 and CDR2: SGHTA and FQGNSA. This CDR3 is 14 amino acids long. Trimming left V 5 bases short and J 0 bases short, with 10 bases between. DNA of the CDR3: TGTGCCAGCAGCCCAAGAGGGATGAACACTGAAGCTTTCTTT. It specifies CASSPRGMNTEAFF.

The chain links TRBV5-6 to TRBJ2-1, with 8 bases that match TRBD1. Germline V gene data show CDR1 as SGHDT and CDR2 as YYEEEE. The CDR3 has 16 amino acids. With 0 bases clipped from V and 8 bases from J, the junction kept 10 bases outside the gene matches. CDR3 protein: CASSLGRGPSLHEQFF. In DNA, the CDR3 is TGTGCCAGCAGCTTGGGCAGGGGGCCGTCTCTCCATGAGCAGTTCTTC.

This clone has a handful of counts. This sequence joins TRBV19 and TRBJ1-1, with D possibly being TRBD1 (5 bases). V was clipped by 8 bases and J by 0 bases, with 10 bases between them. The CDR3 loop spans 13 amino acids. Per the germline V gene, CDR1 is LNHDA and CDR2 is SQIVND (reference sequence). The CDR3 bases are TGTGCCAGTCGACAGATCTTGAACACTGAAGCTTTCTTT. Translating it yields CASRQILNTEAFF. Based on the CDR3 plus reference TRBV19 and TRBJ1-1, the full variable domain is DGGITQSPKYLFRKEGQNVTLSCEQNLNHDAMYWYRQDPGQGLRLIYYSQIVNDFQKGDIAEGYSVSREKKESFPLTVTSAQKNPTAFYLCASRQILNTEAFFGQGTRLTVV.

This CDR3 reads CASRSGGQHPYEQYF. DNA for the CDR3: TGTGCCAGCAGATCCGGGGGACAGCACCCCTACGAGCAGTACTTC. The chain joins TRBV25-1 to TRBJ2-7; TRBD1 might be the D (7 bases). V lost 6 bases, J lost 2 bases, and 17 bases lay in between. CDR1 is MGHDK and CDR2 is SYGVNS in the germline V gene. This CDR3 comprises 15 residues.

The J gene is TRBJ2-1, the V gene TRBV6-5, with 7 bases that match TRBD2. This CDR3 has 15 amino acids. The ends lost 8 bases at V and 6 bases at J; junction bases unmatched: 13. Germline V gene data show CDR1 as MNHEY and CDR2 as SVGAGI. This CDR3 is CASCTLTSRPNEQFF. CDR3 DNA: TGTGCCAGCTGCACTCTGACTAGCCGACCCAATGAGCAGTTCTTC.

The V call is TRBV27, the J call TRBJ2-2, with a weak D call TRBD2 (6 bases). The CDR3 totals 14 residues. The V end was cut by 6 bases, the J end by 6 bases, with 14 bases between. Per germline, CDR1 MNHEY and CDR2 SMNVEV (reference sequence). As DNA, the CDR3 is TGTGCCAGCAGGTCATGGGGGGAGGCCGGGGAGCTGTTTTTT. Amino acids: CASRSWGEAGELFF.

The rearrangement uses TRBV13 and TRBJ2-1; possible D gene TRBD2, 5 bases. Between the trimmed V and J ends, which lost 5 bases and 4 bases, there was a span of 9 bases. The CDR3 extends over 13 amino acids. Germline assignment: CDR1 PRHDT and CDR2 FYEKMQ (reference sequence). The CDR3 loop reads CASSVGEYNEQFF. Written as DNA, the CDR3 is TGTGCCAGCAGCGTGGGAGAGTACAATGAGCAGTTCTTC.

The V gene is TRBV28, the J gene TRBJ2-7; 7 nucleotides line up with TRBD1. This CDR3 has 13 amino acids. Germline loops: CDR1 MDHEN, CDR2 SYDVKM. Unmatched junction bases numbered 4, after V lost 6 bases and J lost 2 bases. This chain's CDR3 is CASRPGQTYEQYF. For the CDR3, the DNA is TGTGCCAGCAGACCGGGACAGACCTACGAGCAGTACTTC.

This chain connects TRBV30 to TRBJ2-1; TRBD2 aligns across 9 bases. With V trimmed by 1 base and J by 5 bases, 12 bases remained unmatched. Germline CDR1 and CDR2: GTSNPN and SVGIG (reference sequence). This CDR3 has 17 amino acids. CDR3 bases: TGTGCCTGGAGTGACTTCGTCGCGGGGGGGCGCGACAATGAGCAGTTCTTC. This encodes CAWSDFVAGGRDNEQFF.

This clone was seen just once. One base away lies a much larger clone, so this may be a sequencing read error. The chain couples TRBV2 to TRBJ2-1; the D is unclear. The CDR3 contains 12 residues. With 5 bases removed from V and 4 bases from J, the gap between germline ends came to 6 bases. Germline V gives CDR1 SNHLY, CDR2 FYNNEI. The CDR3 loop is CASSTNYNEQFF. The CDR3 DNA is TGTGCCAGCAGTACAAATTACAATGAGCAGTTCTTC. Complete variable domain (other parts from reference TRBV2 and TRBJ2-1): EPEVTQTPSHQVTQMGQEVILRCVPISNHLYFYWYRQILGQKVEFLVSFYNNEISEKSEIFDDQFSVERPDGSNFTLKIRSTKLEDSAMYFCASSTNYNEQFFGPGTRLTVL.

V gene TRBV2 combines with J gene TRBJ2-1, with TRBD2 matching over 11 bases. The CDR3 has 16 amino acids. The ends lost 6 bases at V and 1 base at J; junction bases unmatched: 5. Germline V lookup: CDR1 SNHLY, CDR2 FYNNEI. CDR3 DNA: TGTGCCAGCAGGCCTCTAGCGGGGGGTTCCTACAATGAGCAGTTCTTC. Translation: CASRPLAGGSYNEQFF. The entire variable domain, with the rest obtained from reference TRBV2 and TRBJ2-1, is as follows: EPEVTQTPSHQVTQMGQEVILRCVPISNHLYFYWYRQILGQKVEFLVSFYNNEISEKSEIFDDQFSVERPDGSNFTLKIRSTKLEDSAMYFCASRPLAGGSYNEQFFGPGTRLTVL.

This rearrangement joins TRBV21-1 to TRBJ1-1; TRBD1 reflects the table's D call only, with no check against the DNA. TRBV21-1 is a listed pseudogene. The CDR3 consists of 14 residues. The CDR3 region has the DNA TGTGCCAGCAGCAAAGCGGGCAGTAACACTGAAGCTTTCTTT. Protein: CASSKAGSNTEAFF.